The 24 T cell receptor beta chains presented below share a single source sample, sequenced in a study of shared clonotypes between healthy human individuals. Libraries were prepared by immunoSEQ multiplex PCR; TCRdb keeps only in-frame clonotypes and omits some of them. The table lists approximately 810,000 clones, almost 95% of them singletons. Terminally differentiated effector memory CD45RA+ cells were left out of the naive CD8 fraction, which was CD45RO-negative and positively selected for CCR7. Sequencing was carried out using naive CD8+ T cells sorted from blood. Source of these receptors: a man aged 30 to 39 in good health.

The V call is TRBV29-1, the J call TRBJ2-1; possible D gene TRBD2, 5 bases. The V end lost 1 base, the J end lost 0 bases, and 10 bases lay between the germline ends. Germline lookup yields CDR1 SQVTM and CDR2 ANQGSEA. The CDR3 has 15 residues. CDR3 amino acids: CSVEGRVSSYNEQFF. The CDR3, as DNA: TGCAGCGTTGAAGGGCGGGTGAGCTCCTACAATGAGCAGTTCTTC.

The chain uses TRBV10-3 and TRBJ2-3; D gene unclear. This CDR3 is built from 16 residues. The V gene's germline CDR1 is ENHRY and CDR2 SYGVKD. The V and J ends lost 7 bases and 2 bases respectively, with 19 bases between them. The CDR3 is CAITSFLDASTDTQYF. CDR3 coding DNA: TGTGCCATCACATCTTTTTTGGATGCCTCCACAGATACGCAGTATTTT.

The chain links TRBV11-2 to TRBJ2-5; perhaps TRBD1 as D (5 bases). Trimming took off 3 bases at V and 2 bases at J, with 16 bases between the two ends. Germline V CDR1 and CDR2: SGHAT, FQNNGV. This CDR3 region has 16 residues. CDR3 sequence: CASSFAPQGKQETQYF. CDR3 sequence (DNA): TGTGCCAGCAGCTTCGCTCCTCAGGGAAAGCAAGAGACCCAGTACTTC.

The chain recombines TRBV4-1 with TRBJ1-1, with D possibly matching TRBD1 (6 bases). The V end lost 4 bases, the J end lost 0 bases, and 18 bases lay between the germline ends. The CDR3 is 17 amino acids. Germline V gene lookup returns CDR1 MGHRA and CDR2 YSYEKL. The CDR3 region has the DNA TGCGCCAGCAGCCGGAGCGTTGCAGGGGAGATGAACACTGAAGCTTTCTTT. This sequence encodes CASSRSVAGEMNTEAFF.

The chain combines TRBV19 with TRBJ1-5; tentative D call: TRBD1 (5 bases). V lost 9 bases and J 0 bases, leaving 24 bases between the germline ends. Germline CDR1 LNHDA, CDR2 SQIVND (reference sequence). The CDR3 has 18 residues. The CDR3 nucleotides are TGTGCCAGCGCATTCAGGACACGGGGAGGCTATAGCAATCAGCCCCAGCATTTT. This gives the protein CASAFRTRGGYSNQPQHF. The whole variable domain, filled in from reference TRBV19 and TRBJ1-5, reads DGGITQSPKYLFRKEGQNVTLSCEQNLNHDAMYWYRQDPGQGLRLIYYSQIVNDFQKGDIAEGYSVSREKKESFPLTVTSAQKNPTAFYLCASAFRTRGGYSNQPQHFGDGTRLSIL.

Note on this clone: Other DNA sequences in this specimen translate into the identical CDR3. The chain links TRBV27 to TRBJ2-7; unclear D gene. CDR3 length equals 13 residues. Germline loops: CDR1 MNHEY, CDR2 SMNVEV (reference sequence). The V and J ends lost 3 bases and 2 bases respectively, with 8 bases between them. The CDR3 protein is CASSLGSTYEQYF. The CDR3 bases are TGTGCCAGCAGTTTGGGGTCGACCTACGAGCAGTACTTC.

This chain joins TRBV5-4 and TRBJ2-7, with D perhaps matching TRBD2 (6 bases). Trimming pared 4 bases from V and 2 bases from J, leaving 13 bases between. The CDR3 has 14 amino acids. Per the germline V gene, CDR1 is SGHNT and CDR2 is YYREEE (reference sequence). CDR3 loop: CASSPGLIAYEQYF. The CDR3 bases are TGTGCCAGCAGCCCTGGACTAATAGCCTACGAGCAGTACTTC. Variable domain in full (rest from reference TRBV5-4 and TRBJ2-7): ETGVTQSPTHLIKTRGQQVTLRCSSQSGHNTVSWYQQALGQGPQFIFQYYREEENGRGNFPPRFSGLQFPNYSSELNVNALELDDSALYLCASSPGLIAYEQYFGPGTRLTVT.

This chain joins TRBV2 and TRBJ2-7; 11 positions match TRBD1. Germline loops: CDR1 SNHLY, CDR2 FYNNEI. J gave up 5 bases and V 6 bases, and 9 bases lay outside the gene matches. The CDR3 runs to 15 residues. CDR3 DNA: TGTGCCAGCAGCGAGGGACAGGGGGAATTGGACGAGCAGTACTTC. Its translation is CASSEGQGELDEQYF. Complete variable domain (other parts from reference TRBV2 and TRBJ2-7): EPEVTQTPSHQVTQMGQEVILRCVPISNHLYFYWYRQILGQKVEFLVSFYNNEISEKSEIFDDQFSVERPDGSNFTLKIRSTKLEDSAMYFCASSEGQGELDEQYFGPGTRLTVT.

The sample holds a few counts of this clone. The chain combines TRBV11-2 with TRBJ2-7, with 10 positions matching TRBD2. CDR3 length equals 14 residues. V dropped 7 bases and J dropped 3; count of bases not matched to a gene: 6. Looked up from germline, CDR1 is SGHAT and CDR2 is FQNNGV. The CDR3 reads CASTPGLAVYEQYF. In nucleotides, the CDR3 is TGTGCCAGCACGCCAGGACTAGCGGTCTACGAGCAGTACTTC.

The chain carries TRBV14 and TRBJ2-5; tentative D call: TRBD2 (6 bases). Germline V gene sequence: CDR1 SGHDN, CDR2 FVKESK. V was pared by 4 bases and J by 2 bases, with 11 bases between. This CDR3 has 14 amino acids. The CDR3 spells CASSRVGLQETQYF. The CDR3 DNA is TGTGCCAGCAGCCGCGTAGGACTACAAGAGACCCAGTACTTC.

This chain connects TRBV13 to TRBJ1-2, with D unclear. The CDR3 is made up of 14 amino acids. The germline V gene encodes CDR1 PRHDT and CDR2 FYEKMQ (reference sequence). V lost 10 bases, J lost 3 bases, and 18 bases lay in between. CDR3 in DNA: TGTGCCACCACCGGTAGGGCAACCCACTATGGCTACACCTTC. Protein: CATTGRATHYGYTF.

The chain links TRBV4-2 to TRBJ2-1, with D maybe TRBD1 (6 bases). Between the trimmed V and J ends, which lost 7 bases and 0 bases, there was a span of 13 bases. Germline CDR1 and CDR2: LGHNA and YNFKEQ. The CDR3 contains 15 residues. Written as DNA, the CDR3 is TGTGCCAGCACCAGAGCGGACAGCTCCTACAATGAGCAGTTCTTC. It is translated as CASTRADSSYNEQFF.

The chain uses TRBV27 and TRBJ2-3, with 16 bases identical to TRBD2. The V and J ends lost 5 bases and 6 bases, in that order; junction bases with no gene match: 8. The CDR3 is made up of 17 amino acids. Germline V lookup: CDR1 MNHEY, CDR2 SMNVEV (reference sequence). This CDR3 is CASSLGLAGGHRDTQYF. In DNA, the CDR3 is TGTGCCAGCAGTCTGGGACTAGCGGGAGGGCACCGGGATACGCAGTATTTT.

This clone came up once. V is TRBV28 and J is TRBJ2-1; D not certain. The CDR3 totals 12 residues. The V end lost 3 bases, the J end lost 5 bases, and 5 bases lay between the germline ends. Germline-derived CDR1 and CDR2 are MDHEN and SYDVKM. CDR3 DNA: TGTGCCAGCAGTTTTTGGGACAATGAGCAGTTCTTC. Amino acids: CASSFWDNEQFF.

This chain joins TRBV29-1 and TRBJ2-3; no firm D call. This CDR3 is 14 amino acids long. The V and J ends lost 5 bases and 6 bases respectively, with 18 bases between them. CDR1 is SQVTM, CDR2 ANQGSEA, per germline. This chain's CDR3 is CSVPQGPRADTQYF. CDR3 in DNA: TGCAGCGTTCCCCAAGGGCCGCGCGCGGATACGCAGTATTTT.

The chain has TRBV11-2 and TRBJ2-1; 12 nucleotides line up with TRBD2. CDR1 is SGHAT, CDR2 FQNNGV, per germline. With 2 bases clipped from V and 13 bases from J, the junction kept 9 bases outside the gene matches. This CDR3 spans 15 amino acids. This CDR3 reads CASSLFLAGGNGQFF. Here the CDR3 DNA reads TGTGCCAGCAGCTTATTCCTAGCGGGAGGGAATGGCCAGTTCTTC. Filled out from reference TRBV11-2 and TRBJ2-1, the complete variable domain reads EAGVAQSPRYKIIEKRQSVAFWCNPISGHATLYWYQQILGQGPKLLIQFQNNGVVDDSQLPKDRFSAERLKGVDSTLKIQPAKLEDSAVYLCASSLFLAGGNGQFFGPGTRLTVL.

The rearrangement joins TRBV7-8 to TRBJ2-7, with 8 positions matching TRBD2. CDR3 length equals 15 residues. With V trimmed by 2 bases and J by 5 bases, 8 bases remained unmatched. Looked up from germline, CDR1 is SGHVS and CDR2 is FQNEAQ. This chain's CDR3 is CASSLFAGGLNEQYF. The CDR3 DNA reads TGTGCCAGCAGCTTATTTGCGGGAGGCTTGAACGAGCAGTACTTC.

This clone was picked up a small number of times. V usage is TRBV7-6 and J usage is TRBJ1-5; TRBD1 matches 7 bases. The CDR3 loop spans 14 amino acids. CDR1 and CDR2 (germline): SGHVS, FNYEAQ. Trimming took 1 base from V and 5 from J; bases not matched to a gene: 2. In nucleotides, the CDR3 is TGTGCCAGCAGCTTAGGAAGGGGGCATCAGCCCCAGCATTTT. Amino acids: CASSLGRGHQPQHF.

The chain links TRBV7-8 to TRBJ2-4, with 7 bases aligning to TRBD1. The CDR3 is made up of 17 amino acids. The V and J ends lost 1 base and 0 bases, in that order; junction bases with no gene match: 6. In germline, CDR1 is SGHVS, CDR2 FQNEAQ. As DNA, the CDR3 is TGTGCCAGCAGCTTAGGGGCCGGGACAGTAGCCAAAAACATTCAGTACTTC. Protein product: CASSLGAGTVAKNIQYF.

The V and J genes are TRBV11-2 and TRBJ2-2, with 13 bases identical to TRBD2. Trimming at V came to 4 bases and at J to 5 bases, leaving 7 bases not matched to a gene. The germline V gene has CDR1 SGHAT and CDR2 FQNNGV. The CDR3 extends over 17 amino acids. The CDR3 spells CASSSYGTSGVTGELFF. The CDR3 region has the DNA TGTGCCAGCAGCTCCTACGGGACTAGCGGGGTTACCGGGGAGCTGTTTTTT. Full variable domain (outside the CDR3, taken from reference TRBV11-2 and TRBJ2-2): EAGVAQSPRYKIIEKRQSVAFWCNPISGHATLYWYQQILGQGPKLLIQFQNNGVVDDSQLPKDRFSAERLKGVDSTLKIQPAKLEDSAVYLCASSSYGTSGVTGELFFGEGSRLTVL.

The chain recombines TRBV9 with TRBJ2-5; the match to TRBD1 covers 7 bases. The CDR3 loop spans 15 amino acids. V lost 3 bases, J lost 2 bases, and 7 bases stayed unmatched. Germline CDR1 and CDR2: SGDLS and YYNGEE. CDR3 in DNA: TGTGCCAGCAGCGAGGGGGCAGGGAGACAAGAGACCCAGTACTTC. Translation: CASSEGAGRQETQYF. The full variable domain, with the rest looked up from reference TRBV9 and TRBJ2-5, is DSGVTQTPKHLITATGQRVTLRCSPRSGDLSVYWYQQSLDQGLQFLIQYYNGEERAKGNILERFSAQQFPDLHSELNLSSLELGDSALYFCASSEGAGRQETQYFGPGTRLLVL.

Notes on this clone: Different DNA sequences within this sample yield the same CDR3. The rearrangement links TRBV5-1 to TRBJ2-3, with D maybe TRBD1 (6 bases). V gave up 2 bases and J gave up 3 bases, with 13 bases separating them. This CDR3 is 15 amino acids long. Germline V gene lookup returns CDR1 SGHRS and CDR2 YFSETQ. The CDR3 DNA reads TGCGCCAGCAGCTTTAGGGGGAGTGGGACAGATACGCAGTATTTT. Its protein is CASSFRGSGTDTQYF.

V is TRBV6-5 and J is TRBJ2-5, with D uncertain. The CDR3 spans 13 residues. Germline CDR1 reads MNHEY; CDR2 reads SVGAGI. V shed 0 bases and J shed 5 bases, with 7 bases lying between them. As DNA, the CDR3 is TGTGCCAGCAGTTACTCGGGGAAGGAGACCCAGTACTTC. Residues: CASSYSGKETQYF.

For this clone: The junction departs from the called germline gene at one end, perhaps through a read error. The CDR3 DNA sequence: TGTGCCAGCAGTTTAGCCCTGGGCTCCCACGAGCAGTACTTC. It specifies CASSLALGSHEQYF. The chain recombines TRBV27 with TRBJ2-7; no clear D. This CDR3 region has 14 residues. From germline, CDR1 is MNHEY and CDR2 SMNVEV (reference sequence).